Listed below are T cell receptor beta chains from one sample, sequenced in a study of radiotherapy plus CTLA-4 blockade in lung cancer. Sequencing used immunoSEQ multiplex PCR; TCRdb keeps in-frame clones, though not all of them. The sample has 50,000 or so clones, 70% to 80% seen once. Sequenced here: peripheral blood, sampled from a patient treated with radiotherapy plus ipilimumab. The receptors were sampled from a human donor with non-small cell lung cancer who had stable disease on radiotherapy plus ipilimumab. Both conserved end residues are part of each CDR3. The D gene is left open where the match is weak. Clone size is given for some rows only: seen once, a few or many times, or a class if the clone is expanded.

CDR3nt: TGTGGGGGATGGAGGGAAAAACTGTTTTTT
CDR3aa: CGGWREKLFF
d_gene: .
j_gene: TRBJ1-4
v_gene: TRBV30
abundance: once

CDR3nt: TGTGCCAGCAGCTTAGTCAGCAGGGACGACCTAGGCTACACCTTC
CDR3aa: CASSLVSRDDLGYTF
d_gene: .
j_gene: TRBJ1-2
v_gene: TRBV7-6
abundance: few

CDR3nt: TGTGCCAGTAGTATGAGGTACAGGGAAGGCTACACCTTC
CDR3aa: CASSMRYREGYTF
d_gene: .
j_gene: TRBJ1-2
v_gene: TRBV19
abundance: .

CDR3nt: TGTGCCAGCAGCGAATATGGGACGGAACTCGCCGAGGGCTACACCTTC
CDR3aa: CASSEYGTELAEGYTF
d_gene: .
j_gene: TRBJ1-2
v_gene: TRBV5-6
abundance: .

CDR3nt: TGCGCCAGCAGCCAAGATCAGGGAACCTCTGGAAACACCATATATTTT
CDR3aa: CASSQDQGTSGNTIYF
d_gene: .
j_gene: TRBJ1-3
v_gene: TRBV4-1
abundance: .

CDR3nt: TGCGCCAGCAGCTTGGCCGGGACAGGGAACACCGGGGAGCTGTTTTTT
CDR3aa: CASSLAGTGNTGELFF
d_gene: TRBD1
j_gene: TRBJ2-2
v_gene: TRBV5-1
abundance: .

CDR3nt: TGTGCCAGCAGCGTAGCTACAGGGACCTATGGCTACACCTTC
CDR3aa: CASSVATGTYGYTF
d_gene: .
j_gene: TRBJ1-2
v_gene: TRBV9
abundance: .

CDR3nt: TGTGCCAGCAGTTTGTTTTCGTACGGGGAGCTGTTTTTT
CDR3aa: CASSLFSYGELFF
d_gene: .
j_gene: TRBJ2-2
v_gene: TRBV27
abundance: few

CDR3nt: TGTGCCACCAGCAGAGATCTAGAAGATACGCAGTATTTT
CDR3aa: CATSRDLEDTQYF
d_gene: .
j_gene: TRBJ2-3
v_gene: TRBV15
abundance: .

CDR3nt: TGTGCCATCAGTGAACGTGGGACAGGGAACACTGAAGCTTTCTTT
CDR3aa: CAISERGTGNTEAFF
d_gene: TRBD1
j_gene: TRBJ1-1
v_gene: TRBV10-3
abundance: .

CDR3nt: TGTGCCACCAGCGCTTACAGGTCTGGGGCCAACGTCCTGACTTTC
CDR3aa: CATSAYRSGANVLTF
d_gene: .
j_gene: TRBJ2-6
v_gene: TRBV15
abundance: .

CDR3nt: TGTGCCAGCAGCTTAGGCGGGACATTTAGCACAGATACGCAGTATTTT
CDR3aa: CASSLGGTFSTDTQYF
d_gene: .
j_gene: TRBJ2-3
v_gene: TRBV7-2
abundance: .

CDR3nt: TGTGCCAGCAGTGTCCAAGGGGGCGCGTATAATTCACCCCTCCACTTT
CDR3aa: CASSVQGGAYNSPLHF
d_gene: TRBD1
j_gene: TRBJ1-6
v_gene: TRBV6-4
abundance: few

CDR3nt: TGTGCCAGCTCACCAGATCAGGGGATCGCTGAAGCTTTCTTT
CDR3aa: CASSPDQGIAEAFF
d_gene: .
j_gene: TRBJ1-1
v_gene: TRBV18
abundance: .

CDR3nt: TGTGCCAGCAGCCAAGGCAGGGCACTGAACACTGAAGCTTTCTTT
CDR3aa: CASSQGRALNTEAFF
d_gene: .
j_gene: TRBJ1-1
v_gene: TRBV7-2
abundance: once

CDR3nt: TGTGCCAGCAGTTTCGCGGACAGACCACAGCATTTT
CDR3aa: CASSFADRPQHF
d_gene: .
j_gene: TRBJ1-5
v_gene: TRBV28
abundance: once

CDR3nt: TGTGCCAGCAGCTTAGTGGCTGGGTTGGGGAATTCACCCCTCCACTTT
CDR3aa: CASSLVAGLGNSPLHF
d_gene: .
j_gene: TRBJ1-6
v_gene: TRBV11-2
abundance: .

CDR3nt: TGTGCCAGCAGTTCGGATCCGGGACACCCCTCTGGCTACACCTTC
CDR3aa: CASSSDPGHPSGYTF
d_gene: .
j_gene: TRBJ1-2
v_gene: TRBV6-5
abundance: few

CDR3nt: TGTGCCAGCAGCCCATCGGGGCGGAAGCAGTACTTC
CDR3aa: CASSPSGRKQYF
d_gene: .
j_gene: TRBJ2-7
v_gene: TRBV7-2
abundance: once

CDR3nt: TGCGCCAGCAGCTTGACGACTAGCGGCGAGCAGTTCTTC
CDR3aa: CASSLTTSGEQFF
d_gene: TRBD2
j_gene: TRBJ2-1
v_gene: TRBV5-1
abundance: .

CDR3nt: TGTGCCAGCAGTTCTTTAGGGGGGGCCTCAGAGACCCAGTACTTC
CDR3aa: CASSSLGGASETQYF
d_gene: .
j_gene: TRBJ2-5
v_gene: TRBV28
abundance: .

CDR3nt: TGTGCCACCAGCAGAGATGAGGGGGAGGTCCAGTACTTC
CDR3aa: CATSRDEGEVQYF
d_gene: .
j_gene: TRBJ2-5
v_gene: TRBV15
abundance: .

CDR3nt: TGCGCCAGCAGCATAAACACAGATACGCAGTATTTT
CDR3aa: CASSINTDTQYF
d_gene: .
j_gene: TRBJ2-3
v_gene: TRBV5-1
abundance: .

CDR3nt: TGCGCCAGCCTCCCAGCGGCGGGGAACACTGAAGCTTTCTTT
CDR3aa: CASLPAAGNTEAFF
d_gene: .
j_gene: TRBJ1-1
v_gene: TRBV5-1
abundance: .

CDR3nt: TGCAGCGTACCGGGACAGTCCTACGAGCAGTACTTC
CDR3aa: CSVPGQSYEQYF
d_gene: TRBD1
j_gene: TRBJ2-7
v_gene: TRBV29-1
abundance: .

CDR3nt: TGTGCCAGCGGACCCCGTTGGGATACTGAAGCTTTCTTT
CDR3aa: CASGPRWDTEAFF
d_gene: .
j_gene: TRBJ1-1
v_gene: TRBV2
abundance: .

CDR3nt: TGTGCCAGCGCCTACAGGCAGAACTATGGCTACACCTTC
CDR3aa: CASAYRQNYGYTF
d_gene: .
j_gene: TRBJ1-2
v_gene: TRBV7-8
abundance: few

CDR3nt: TGTGCCAGCAGCGTAGGAGGTGCCTCTACGAGTGGCTACACCTTC
CDR3aa: CASSVGGASTSGYTF
d_gene: .
j_gene: TRBJ1-2
v_gene: TRBV9
abundance: .

CDR3nt: TGTGCCAGCAGAGCACCTGGGGGCGACTATGGCTACACCTTC
CDR3aa: CASRAPGGDYGYTF
d_gene: .
j_gene: TRBJ1-2
v_gene: TRBV5-5
abundance: .

CDR3nt: TGTGCCAGCAGCGTAGCACAGGGAGGTATGGGCACTGAAGCTTTCTTT
CDR3aa: CASSVAQGGMGTEAFF
d_gene: .
j_gene: TRBJ1-1
v_gene: TRBV9
abundance: .

CDR3nt: TGTGCCAGTAGTGCACAGGGGGAAACCTACGAGCAGTACTTC
CDR3aa: CASSAQGETYEQYF
d_gene: TRBD1
j_gene: TRBJ2-7
v_gene: TRBV19
abundance: .

CDR3nt: TGTGCCAGCAGCTTAAGGGCGTGGGCTACAACTAATGAAAAACTGTTTTTT
CDR3aa: CASSLRAWATTNEKLFF
d_gene: .
j_gene: TRBJ1-4
v_gene: TRBV7-2
abundance: few

CDR3nt: TGTGCCAGCAGCCCCCGACTAGCGGGGGTCCTTACAGATACGCAGTATTTT
CDR3aa: CASSPRLAGVLTDTQYF
d_gene: TRBD2
j_gene: TRBJ2-3
v_gene: TRBV9
abundance: .

CDR3nt: TGCGCCAGCAGCCCCGGACCGTCCCTCCCTGGAAACACCATATATTTT
CDR3aa: CASSPGPSLPGNTIYF
d_gene: .
j_gene: TRBJ1-3
v_gene: TRBV5-1
abundance: .

CDR3nt: TGTGCCAGCAGCTTAATGGCGGGGTCGAACACAGATACGCAGTATTTT
CDR3aa: CASSLMAGSNTDTQYF
d_gene: .
j_gene: TRBJ2-3
v_gene: TRBV7-9
abundance: .

CDR3nt: TGTGCCAGCAGTTATCAGGGGGCCGGCACCGGGGAGCTGTTTTTT
CDR3aa: CASSYQGAGTGELFF
d_gene: TRBD1
j_gene: TRBJ2-2
v_gene: TRBV6-6
abundance: .

CDR3nt: TGTGCCAGCAGTCTCGCCGGGGGCGCCACGGCGGACACCATATATTTT
CDR3aa: CASSLAGGATADTIYF
d_gene: .
j_gene: TRBJ1-3
v_gene: TRBV28
abundance: .